Listed below are T cell receptor beta chains from one sample, sequenced in a study of Tregs in tolerant kidney transplant recipients. Libraries were prepared by immunoSEQ multiplex PCR; TCRdb keeps only in-frame clonotypes and omits some of them. Of about 56,000 clones detected, around 83% appear once; the ten largest clones hold 4% to 6.5%. The sample taken for sequencing was CD4+ T cells from blood. The receptors here all came from a human donor in good health. CDR3s include the opening cysteine and the closing phenylalanine or tryptophan. The order of the fields is clone size, D gene, J gene, V gene, CDR3 DNA, CDR3 protein. D genes are given only for firm matches. Not all rows give a size; the values are once, few, many and, for expanded clones, a class.

many,-,TRBJ2-3,TRBV4-2,TGTGCCAGCAGCCGCAACAGAGCCACAGATACGCAGTATTTT,CASSRNRATDTQYF
-,-,TRBJ2-5,TRBV29-1,TGCAGCGTTGGGGGAGCATTCCAAGAGACCCAGTACTTC,CSVGGAFQETQYF
-,TRBD1,TRBJ2-3,TRBV14,TGTGCCAGCAGCCACGGACAGGGGAAGACGGATACGCAGTATTTT,CASSHGQGKTDTQYF
-,TRBD1,TRBJ2-3,TRBV6-5,TGTGCCACCGCCGGCCGGGACAGTAGCACAGATACGCAGTATTTT,CATAGRDSSTDTQYF
-,-,TRBJ2-7,TRBV4-3,TGCGCCAGCAGCCATCATTACGAGCAGTACTTC,CASSHHYEQYF
-,TRBD1,TRBJ2-3,TRBV2,TGTGCCAGCAGGACCCCCAGGGGGAGCACAGATACGCAGTATTTT,CASRTPRGSTDTQYF
once,-,TRBJ1-1,TRBV5-4,TGTGCCAGCAGCTCATATCGCGGGGTGAACACTGAAGCTTTCTTT,CASSSYRGVNTEAFF
-,TRBD2,TRBJ2-3,TRBV7-3,TGTGCCAGCAGCATCGGACTAGAAGCGACAGATACGCAGTATTTT,CASSIGLEATDTQYF
-,-,TRBJ1-2,TRBV2,TGTGCCTCCAGCCCTATTTTTCGGGACTATGGCTACACCTTC,CASSPIFRDYGYTF
-,TRBD1,TRBJ1-2,TRBV30,TGTGCCTGGAGTGACACAGGGGGCTATGGCTACACCTTC,CAWSDTGGYGYTF
-,-,TRBJ1-3,TRBV30,TGTGCCTGGAGTGTTTGGACTGGAAACACCATATATTTT,CAWSVWTGNTIYF
medium-sized,TRBD2,TRBJ2-7,TRBV27,TGTGCCAGCAGTTCCCCAGGCGGGAGGGGAACCTACGAGCAGTACTTC,CASSSPGGRGTYEQYF
-,-,TRBJ2-3,TRBV5-1,TGCGCCAGCAGCTCCGTCCCGGGGGATTCGGAGGTGAATTTT,CASSSVPGDSEVNF
-,-,TRBJ1-1,TRBV30,TGTGCCTGGAGGAGTCTAAGTTTCGGTGAAGCTTTCTTT,CAWRSLSFGEAFF
-,TRBD1,TRBJ2-3,TRBV5-4,TGTGCCAGCAGTAAAACAGGGGGGAGGGATACGCAGTATTTT,CASSKTGGRDTQYF
-,-,TRBJ1-5,TRBV7-3,TGTGCCAGCAGCTTAATGCCGGGGCAGCCCCAGCATTTT,CASSLMPGQPQHF
-,-,TRBJ1-2,TRBV6-6,TGTGCCAGCAGTCCGCGGGCCACCTCTAACTATGGCTACACCTTC,CASSPRATSNYGYTF
-,-,TRBJ2-1,TRBV6-5,TGTGCCAGCAGTTACGGCGGTAGCTCCTACAATGAGCAGTTCTTC,CASSYGGSSYNEQFF
-,-,TRBJ2-7,TRBV2,TGTGCCAGCACGCAGGGGAACGAGCAGTACTTC,CASTQGNEQYF
-,-,TRBJ1-5,TRBV2,TGTGCCAGCAGTGAAGAGGCAGGGATAGGTCAGCCCCAGCATTTT,CASSEEAGIGQPQHF
-,TRBD1,TRBJ2-5,TRBV15,TGTGCCACCAGAAGACAGGGGGAAAAGACCCAGTACTTC,CATRRQGEKTQYF
medium-sized,-,TRBJ1-5,TRBV19,TGTGCCAGTAGTCCTACAGCTGTTTTTATGGGCAATCAGCCCCAGCATTTT,CASSPTAVFMGNQPQHF
-,-,TRBJ1-1,TRBV9,TGTGCCAGCAGCGTAGACCTAGGGGATGAAGCTTTCTTT,CASSVDLGDEAFF
-,-,TRBJ1-1,TRBV5-1,TGCGCCAGCAGTCCTGTCTCGAACACTGAAGCTTTCTTT,CASSPVSNTEAFF
-,-,TRBJ1-6,TRBV6-5,TGTGCCATCCGACGGGCCAGGGATTCACCCCTCCACTTT,CAIRRARDSPLHF
-,-,TRBJ1-1,TRBV15,TGTGCCACCTCTCTTTGGGGGAACACTGAAGCTTTCTTT,CATSLWGNTEAFF
-,-,TRBJ2-4,TRBV11-3,TGTGCCAGCAGCTTAGGTAAACTGGGAGCCAAAAACATTCAGTACTTC,CASSLGKLGAKNIQYF
-,TRBD1,TRBJ2-1,TRBV7-2,TGTGCCAGCAATACAGGGGTTCGGTACAATGAGCAGTTCTTC,CASNTGVRYNEQFF
-,-,TRBJ2-5,TRBV19,TGTGCCAGTAGTATGTCCCCCCCAGAGACCCAGTACTTC,CASSMSPPETQYF
-,-,TRBJ1-4,TRBV7-8,TGTGCCAGCAGCTTAGGCGGGGGAACTAATGAAAAACTGTTTTTT,CASSLGGGTNEKLFF
-,-,TRBJ2-7,TRBV11-2,TGTGCCACCAAGGGTCGGTTGAGGGGTTCCAGGACCGAGCAGTACTTC,CATKGRLRGSRTEQYF
-,-,TRBJ2-1,TRBV7-6,TGTGCCAGCAGCTCTCTACTGTATGAGCAGTTCTTC,CASSSLLYEQFF
-,TRBD2,TRBJ2-7,TRBV27,TGTGCCAGCAGTTTTGGGGGACTACCCTACGAGCAGTACTTC,CASSFGGLPYEQYF
-,-,TRBJ2-3,TRBV9,TGTGCCAGCAGCAGGGACGGACGGATCACAGATACGCAGTATTTT,CASSRDGRITDTQYF
-,-,TRBJ2-7,TRBV4-1,TGCGCCAGCAGCCGTCTGGGAGAGAGTAGGCAGTACTTC,CASSRLGESRQYF
-,-,TRBJ2-5,TRBV12-5,TGTGCTAGTGGTCAACGGGAGACCCAGTACTTC,CASGQRETQYF
-,-,TRBJ1-1,TRBV5-1,TGCGCCAGCAGCTTGGAGGTAGGGGGGCCGATGAACACTGAAGCTTTCTTT,CASSLEVGGPMNTEAFF
-,TRBD1,TRBJ2-3,TRBV11-2,TGTGCCAGCAGCCCGGGACAGGGGGGCGCAGATACGCAGTATTTT,CASSPGQGGADTQYF
-,-,TRBJ2-7,TRBV6-5,TGTGCCAGCACGCGGGGAACCTCCTACGAGCAGTACTTC,CASTRGTSYEQYF
-,TRBD1,TRBJ1-2,TRBV11-3,TGTGCCAGCAGCTTACTCGGGACAGACTATGGCTACACCTTC,CASSLLGTDYGYTF
-,-,TRBJ2-3,TRBV9,TGTGCCAGCAGCTTAACAGGCACAGATACGCAGTATTTT,CASSLTGTDTQYF
-,-,TRBJ1-5,TRBV10-3,TGTGCCATCAGTGAGAACGGAGATAGCAATCAGCCCCAGCATTTT,CAISENGDSNQPQHF
-,-,TRBJ2-7,TRBV7-2,TGTGCCAGCAGCCCTAACGACTACGAGCAGTACTTC,CASSPNDYEQYF
-,-,TRBJ2-7,TRBV5-4,TGTGCCAGCAGCCTAGCGTTTTCCCACGAGCAGTACTTC,CASSLAFSHEQYF
-,-,TRBJ2-1,TRBV19,TGTGCCAGTATGGGGGTAGGTTTCTCCTACAATGAGCAGTTCTTC,CASMGVGFSYNEQFF
-,-,TRBJ2-7,TRBV9,TGTGCCAGCAGCGTAGCTGGGGGGCACGCCTACGAGCAGTACTTC,CASSVAGGHAYEQYF
-,-,TRBJ1-5,TRBV7-2,TGTGCCAGCAGCTTAGACACACGGGGTACCTATAGCAATCAGCCCCAGCATTTT,CASSLDTRGTYSNQPQHF
once,-,TRBJ1-1,TRBV5-1,TGCGCCAGCAGCTTGGGGCGGGTGGGGAACACTGAAGCTTTCTTT,CASSLGRVGNTEAFF
once,-,TRBJ1-1,TRBV7-9,TGTGCCAGCAGCTTAGTGACAGAACGAGAAGCTTTCTTT,CASSLVTEREAFF
-,TRBD1,TRBJ1-4,TRBV5-1,TGCGCCAGCAGCCCTACGCCCAGGGGGGAAAAACTGTTTTTT,CASSPTPRGEKLFF
-,-,TRBJ2-3,TRBV7-2,TGTGCCAGCAGCTTCTCATCGGATACGCAGTATTTT,CASSFSSDTQYF
-,TRBD1,TRBJ1-2,TRBV7-2,TGTGCCAGCAGCTTACGGGACAGGGCGGAATGGGGCTACACCTTC,CASSLRDRAEWGYTF